Below, 11 T cell receptor beta chains from the same sample are listed, as sequenced in a study of blood T cell repertoires in COVID-19. Sequencing used immunoSEQ multiplex PCR; TCRdb keeps in-frame clones, though not all of them. This sample has over 75,000 clones, with approximately 78% found just once. Sequencing was carried out using peripheral blood. The source of these receptors is a woman of 80 years or more with acute or convalescent COVID-19.

The rearrangement uses TRBV10-2 and TRBJ2-7; the match to TRBD2 covers 7 bases. V lost 0 bases and J lost 5; bases outside the gene matches: 7. Germline assignment: CDR1 WSHSY and CDR2 SAAADI. CDR3 length: 15 residues. In DNA, the CDR3 is TGCGCCAGCAGTGAGTCAGGAGGGAGGGCCCACGAGCAGTACTTC. Its protein product is CASSESGGRAHEQYF.

The chain uses TRBV6-5 and TRBJ1-1, with TRBD1 identical over 8 bases. The CDR3 is made up of 12 amino acids. Germline V gives CDR1 MNHEY, CDR2 SVGAGI. Trimming took 6 bases from V and 5 from J; bases not matched to a gene: 2. CDR3 DNA: TGTGCCAGCAGCAGGGGGCCAACTGAAGCTTTCTTT. Its translation: CASSRGPTEAFF.

This chain links TRBV5-4 with TRBJ2-1, with 10 bases identical to TRBD2. The CDR3 has 15 amino acids. V was pared by 4 bases and J by 6 bases, with 7 bases of the junction left unmatched. The germline V gene has CDR1 SGHNT and CDR2 YYREEE (reference sequence). The CDR3, as DNA: TGTGCCAGCAGCCCCACTAGCGGGATGGGCAATGAGCAGTTCTTC. Translated, it gives CASSPTSGMGNEQFF.

The genes are TRBV28 and TRBJ2-3, with 8 bases lining up with TRBD2. Germline loops: CDR1 MDHEN, CDR2 SYDVKM. V shed 1 base, J shed 2 bases, and the junction held 5 bases outside the gene matches. CDR3 size: 16 residues. DNA of the CDR3: TGTGCCAGCAGTTTATCGGGTAGCGGGACCACAGATACGCAGTATTTT. It is translated as CASSLSGSGTTDTQYF.

The chain combines TRBV7-3 with TRBJ1-5, with D perhaps matching TRBD1 (6 bases). V was pared by 1 base and J by 0 bases, with 22 bases between. The CDR3 runs 20 residues. Germline CDR1 reads SGHTA; CDR2 reads FQGTGA. Here the CDR3 reads CASSLSARGSGRYSNQPQHF. CDR3 DNA: TGTGCCAGCAGCTTAAGTGCAAGGGGGTCGGGTCGATATAGCAATCAGCCCCAGCATTTT.

CDR3 nucleotide sequence: TGTGCCAGCAGCCTCTGGACAGGGGTAGGAACAGATACGCAGTATTTT. It translates to CASSLWTGVGTDTQYF. The V call is TRBV4-2, the J call TRBJ2-3; 9 bases agree with TRBD1. CDR3 length equals 16 residues. From germline, CDR1 is LGHNA and CDR2 YNFKEQ. Unmatched junction bases numbered 8, after V lost 4 bases and J lost 3 bases.

CDR3 bases: TGTGCCAGCAAGGACAGGAGCTACGAGCAGTACTTC. It yields the protein CASKDRSYEQYF. This rearrangement joins TRBV28 to TRBJ2-7; 7 nucleotides match TRBD1. Germline V CDR1 and CDR2: MDHEN, SYDVKM. Germline trimming cut 7 bases from V and 3 bases from J; bases unmatched to any gene: 3. The CDR3 totals 12 residues.

The chain links TRBV6-5 to TRBJ1-5; D may be TRBD1 (6 bases). Trimming pared 3 bases from V and 0 bases from J, leaving 9 bases between. CDR3 length: 15 amino acids. Germline CDR1 is MNHEY and CDR2 is SVGAGI. The CDR3 nucleotides read TGTGCCAGCAGTTATCAGGGGTATAGCAATCAGCCCCAGCATTTT. Protein: CASSYQGYSNQPQHF.

V is TRBV19 and J is TRBJ1-6; no definite D call. V was pared by 5 bases and J by 7 bases, with 12 bases between. This CDR3 contains 14 residues. Germline CDR1 is LNHDA and CDR2 is SQIVND (reference sequence). CDR3 amino acids: CASSPGMINSPLHF. The CDR3 coding sequence is TGTGCCAGTAGTCCCGGGATGATCAATTCACCCCTCCACTTT.

This chain joins TRBV12-5 and TRBJ1-2; TRBD1 might be the D (5 bases). CDR3 length: 13 residues. Germline CDR1 LGHNT, CDR2 FRNRAP. Trimming removed 1 base at V and 6 bases at J, with 9 bases between. This CDR3 is CASGLGWGDGYTF. The CDR3 coding sequence is TGTGCTAGTGGTTTGGGGTGGGGGGATGGCTACACCTTC.

The CDR3 nucleotides are TGTGCCAGCAGCCAAGCCGTTCTACGAATAAGTGGAAACACCATATATTTT. It codes for CASSQAVLRISGNTIYF. J is TRBJ1-3 and V is TRBV3-1 (or the pseudogene TRBV3-2); D is undetermined. Trimming cost V 1 base and J 3 bases, with 16 bases left between them. This CDR3 spans 17 amino acids. The germline gives CDR1 LGHDT, CDR2 YNNKEL (reference sequence).